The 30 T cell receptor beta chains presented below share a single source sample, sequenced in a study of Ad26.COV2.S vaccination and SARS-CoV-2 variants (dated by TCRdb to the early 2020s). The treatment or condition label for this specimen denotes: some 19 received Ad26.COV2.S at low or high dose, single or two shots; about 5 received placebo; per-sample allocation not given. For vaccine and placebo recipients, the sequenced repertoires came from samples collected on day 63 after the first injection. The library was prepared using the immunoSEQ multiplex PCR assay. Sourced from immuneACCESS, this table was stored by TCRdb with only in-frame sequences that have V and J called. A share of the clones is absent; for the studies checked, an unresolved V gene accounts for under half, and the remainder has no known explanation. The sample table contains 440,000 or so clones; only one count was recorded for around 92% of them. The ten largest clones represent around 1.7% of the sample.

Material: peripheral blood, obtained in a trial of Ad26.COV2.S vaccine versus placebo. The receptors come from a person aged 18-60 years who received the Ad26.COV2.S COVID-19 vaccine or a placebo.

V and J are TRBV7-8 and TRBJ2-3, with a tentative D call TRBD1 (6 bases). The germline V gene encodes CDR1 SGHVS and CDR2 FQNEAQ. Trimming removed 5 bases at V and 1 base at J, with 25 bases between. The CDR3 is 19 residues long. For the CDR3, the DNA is TGTGCCAGCAGCATGCGGACTCCTTTCCAGGGGATGCGCACAGATACGCAGTATTTT. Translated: CASSMRTPFQGMRTDTQYF.

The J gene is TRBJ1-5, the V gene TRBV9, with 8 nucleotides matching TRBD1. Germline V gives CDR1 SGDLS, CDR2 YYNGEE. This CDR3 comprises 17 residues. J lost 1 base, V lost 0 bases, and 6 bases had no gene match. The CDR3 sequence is CASSVGPGQESNQPQHF. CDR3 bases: TGTGCCAGCAGCGTAGGTCCGGGACAGGAGAGCAATCAGCCCCAGCATTTT.

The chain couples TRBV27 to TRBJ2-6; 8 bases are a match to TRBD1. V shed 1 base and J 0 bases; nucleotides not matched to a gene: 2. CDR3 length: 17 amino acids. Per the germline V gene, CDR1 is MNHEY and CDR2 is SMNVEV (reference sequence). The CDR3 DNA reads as TGTGCCAGCAGTTTATGGACAGGGTCCTCTGGGGCCAACGTCCTGACTTTC. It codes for CASSLWTGSSGANVLTF.

The CDR3 DNA reads TGCGCCAGCGGCCCAGGGGAGGACTATGGCTACACCTTC. It specifies CASGPGEDYGYTF. This chain connects TRBV10-2 to TRBJ1-2; D may be TRBD1 (6 bases). The CDR3 has 13 residues. V gave up 8 bases and J gave up 3 bases, with 13 bases separating them. The germline CDR1 and CDR2 sequences are WSHSY and SAAADI.

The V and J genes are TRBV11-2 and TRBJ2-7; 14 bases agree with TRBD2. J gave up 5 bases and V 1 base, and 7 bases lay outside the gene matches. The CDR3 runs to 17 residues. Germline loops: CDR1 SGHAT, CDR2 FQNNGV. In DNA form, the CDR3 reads TGTGCCAGCAGCTTAGGGACTAGCGGGGGGATCTTCCACGAGCAGTACTTC. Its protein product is CASSLGTSGGIFHEQYF.

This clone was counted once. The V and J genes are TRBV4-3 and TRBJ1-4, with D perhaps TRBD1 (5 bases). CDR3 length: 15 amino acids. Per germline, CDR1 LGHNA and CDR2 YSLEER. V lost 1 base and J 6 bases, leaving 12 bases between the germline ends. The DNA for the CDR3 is TGCGCCAGCAGCCAAGGATGGGGGGAAGATGAAAAACTGTTTTTT. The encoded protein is CASSQGWGEDEKLFF.

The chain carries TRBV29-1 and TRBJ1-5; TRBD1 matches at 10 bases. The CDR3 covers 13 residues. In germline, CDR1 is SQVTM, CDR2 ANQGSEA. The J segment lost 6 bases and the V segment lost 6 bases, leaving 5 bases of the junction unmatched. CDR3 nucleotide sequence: TGCAGCGTGAGACAGGGGGCCGGTCAGCCCCAGCATTTT. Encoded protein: CSVRQGAGQPQHF. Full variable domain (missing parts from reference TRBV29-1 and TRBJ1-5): SAVISQKPSRDICQRGTSLTIQCQVDSQVTMMFWYRQQPGQSLTLIATANQGSEATYESGFVIDKFPISRPNLTFSTLTVSNMSPEDSSIYLCSVRQGAGQPQHFGDGTRLSIL.

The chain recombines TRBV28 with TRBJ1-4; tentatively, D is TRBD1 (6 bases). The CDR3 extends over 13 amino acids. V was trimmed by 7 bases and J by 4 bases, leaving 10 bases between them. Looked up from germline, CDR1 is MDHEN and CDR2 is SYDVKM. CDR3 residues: CASTYRDNEKLFF. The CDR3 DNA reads TGTGCCAGCACGTACAGGGATAATGAAAAACTGTTTTTT. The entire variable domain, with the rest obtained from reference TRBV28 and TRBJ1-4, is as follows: DVKVTQSSRYLVKRTGEKVFLECVQDMDHENMFWYRQDPGLGLRLIYFSYDVKMKEKGDIPEGYSVSREKKERFSLILESASTNQTSMYLCASTYRDNEKLFFGSGTQLSVL.

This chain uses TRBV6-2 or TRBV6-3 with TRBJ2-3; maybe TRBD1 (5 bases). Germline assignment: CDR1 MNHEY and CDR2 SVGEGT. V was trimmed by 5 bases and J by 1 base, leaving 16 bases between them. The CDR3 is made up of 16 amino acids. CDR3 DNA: TGTGCCAGCAGTATGCAGGGTTTTGTCGGCACAGATACGCAGTATTTT. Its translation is CASSMQGFVGTDTQYF.

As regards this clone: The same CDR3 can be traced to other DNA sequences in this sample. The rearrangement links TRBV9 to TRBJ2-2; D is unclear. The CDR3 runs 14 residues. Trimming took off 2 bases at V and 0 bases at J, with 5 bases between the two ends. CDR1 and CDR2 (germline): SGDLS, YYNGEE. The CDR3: CASSVGPNTGELFF. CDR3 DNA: TGTGCCAGCAGCGTCGGCCCGAACACCGGGGAGCTGTTTTTT.

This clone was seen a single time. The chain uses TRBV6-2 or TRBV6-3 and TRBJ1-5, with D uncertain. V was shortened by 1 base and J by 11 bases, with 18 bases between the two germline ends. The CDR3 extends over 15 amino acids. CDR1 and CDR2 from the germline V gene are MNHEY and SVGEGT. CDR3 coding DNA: TGTGCCAGCAGTTACTTTTCCCGTGTGGACGTGGCCCAGCATTTT. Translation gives CASSYFSRVDVAQHF.

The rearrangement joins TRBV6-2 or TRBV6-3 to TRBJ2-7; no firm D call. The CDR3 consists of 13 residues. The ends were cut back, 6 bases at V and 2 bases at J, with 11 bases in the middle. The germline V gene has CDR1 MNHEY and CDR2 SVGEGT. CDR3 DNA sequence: TGTGCCAGCAGCCCTACCCCGACCTACGAGCAGTACTTC. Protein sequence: CASSPTPTYEQYF.

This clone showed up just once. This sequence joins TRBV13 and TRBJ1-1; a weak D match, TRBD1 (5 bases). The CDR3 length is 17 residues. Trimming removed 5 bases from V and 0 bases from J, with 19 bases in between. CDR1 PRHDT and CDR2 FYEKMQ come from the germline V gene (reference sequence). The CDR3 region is CASSPVRESSMNTEAFF. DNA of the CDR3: TGTGCCAGCAGCCCTGTCAGGGAGAGTAGTATGAACACTGAAGCTTTCTTT.

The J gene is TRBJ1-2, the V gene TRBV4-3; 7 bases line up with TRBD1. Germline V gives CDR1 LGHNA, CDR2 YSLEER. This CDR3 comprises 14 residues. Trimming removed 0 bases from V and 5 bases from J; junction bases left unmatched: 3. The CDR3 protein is CASSQDRGWYGYTF. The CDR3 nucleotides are TGCGCCAGCAGCCAAGACAGGGGGTGGTATGGCTACACCTTC.

CDR3 nucleotides: TGTGCCAGCAGCCCCTCCCGGCTGAGAAGCTCTGGAAACACCATATATTTT. Encoded protein: CASSPSRLRSSGNTIYF. The chain has TRBV16 and TRBJ1-3; D call uncertain. Germline CDR1 and CDR2: KGHSY and FQNENV. This CDR3 spans 17 amino acids. V was cut by 4 bases and J by 0 bases, with 16 bases left in between.

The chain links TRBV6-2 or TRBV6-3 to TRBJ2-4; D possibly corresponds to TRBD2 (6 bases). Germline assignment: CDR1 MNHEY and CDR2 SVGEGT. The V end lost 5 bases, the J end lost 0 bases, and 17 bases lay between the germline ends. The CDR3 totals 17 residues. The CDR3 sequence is CASSTGWGELAKNIQYF. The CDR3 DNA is TGTGCCAGCAGTACTGGTTGGGGGGAACTAGCCAAAAACATTCAGTACTTC.

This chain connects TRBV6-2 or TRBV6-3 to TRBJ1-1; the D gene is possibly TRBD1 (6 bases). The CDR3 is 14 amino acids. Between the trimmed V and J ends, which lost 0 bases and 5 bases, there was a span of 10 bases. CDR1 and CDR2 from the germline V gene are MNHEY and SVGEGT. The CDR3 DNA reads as TGTGCCAGCAGTTACTCTGGGGGCGGTACTGAAGCTTTCTTT. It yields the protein CASSYSGGGTEAFF.

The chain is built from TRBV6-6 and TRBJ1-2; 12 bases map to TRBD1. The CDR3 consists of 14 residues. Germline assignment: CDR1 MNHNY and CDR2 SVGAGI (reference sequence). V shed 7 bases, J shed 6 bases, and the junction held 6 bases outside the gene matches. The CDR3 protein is CASIAGTGGDGYTF. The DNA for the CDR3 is TGTGCCAGCATAGCCGGGACAGGGGGCGATGGCTACACCTTC.

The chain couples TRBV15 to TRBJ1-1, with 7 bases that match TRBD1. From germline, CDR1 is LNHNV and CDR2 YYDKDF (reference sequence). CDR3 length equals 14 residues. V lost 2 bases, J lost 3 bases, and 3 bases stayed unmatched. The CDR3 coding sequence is TGTGCCACCAGCAGACATACAGGGGACACTGAAGCTTTCTTT. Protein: CATSRHTGDTEAFF.

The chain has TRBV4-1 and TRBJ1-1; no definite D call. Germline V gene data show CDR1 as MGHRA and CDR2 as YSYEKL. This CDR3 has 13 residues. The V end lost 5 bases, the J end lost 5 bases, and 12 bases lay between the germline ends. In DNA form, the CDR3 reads TGCGCCAGCAGCGGGGTGGGAGTGACTGAAGCTTTCTTT. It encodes CASSGVGVTEAFF.

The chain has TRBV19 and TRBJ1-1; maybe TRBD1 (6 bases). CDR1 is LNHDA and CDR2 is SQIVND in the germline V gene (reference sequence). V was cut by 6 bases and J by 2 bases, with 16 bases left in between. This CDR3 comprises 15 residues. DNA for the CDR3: TGTGCCAGTAGGGCCCTGGGAGGGGGAAACACTGAAGCTTTCTTT. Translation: CASRALGGGNTEAFF.

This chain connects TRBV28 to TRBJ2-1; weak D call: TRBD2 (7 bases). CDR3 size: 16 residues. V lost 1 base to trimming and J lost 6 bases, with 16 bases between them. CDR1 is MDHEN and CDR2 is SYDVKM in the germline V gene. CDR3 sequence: CASSLSGGGPSNEQFF. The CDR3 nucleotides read TGTGCCAGCAGTTTATCTGGCGGGGGCCCCTCCAATGAGCAGTTCTTC.

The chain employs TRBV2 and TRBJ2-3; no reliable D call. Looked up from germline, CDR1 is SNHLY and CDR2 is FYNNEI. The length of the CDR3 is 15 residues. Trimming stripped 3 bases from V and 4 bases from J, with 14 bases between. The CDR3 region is CASSDYRARADTQYF. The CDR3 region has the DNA TGTGCCAGCAGTGACTACCGAGCTAGGGCAGATACGCAGTATTTT.

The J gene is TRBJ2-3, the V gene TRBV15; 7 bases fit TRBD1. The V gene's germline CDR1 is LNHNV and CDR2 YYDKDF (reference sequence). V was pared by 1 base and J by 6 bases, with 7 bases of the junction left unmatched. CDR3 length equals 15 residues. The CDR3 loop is CATSRGRQGSDTQYF. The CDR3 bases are TGTGCCACCAGCAGAGGGCGACAGGGTAGCGATACGCAGTATTTT.

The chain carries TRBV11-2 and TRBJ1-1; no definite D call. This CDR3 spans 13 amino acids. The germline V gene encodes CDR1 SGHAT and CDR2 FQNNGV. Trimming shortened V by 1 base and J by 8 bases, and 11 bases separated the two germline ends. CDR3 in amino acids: CASSLGSGREAFF. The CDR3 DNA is TGTGCCAGCAGCTTAGGGTCCGGGAGGGAAGCTTTCTTT.

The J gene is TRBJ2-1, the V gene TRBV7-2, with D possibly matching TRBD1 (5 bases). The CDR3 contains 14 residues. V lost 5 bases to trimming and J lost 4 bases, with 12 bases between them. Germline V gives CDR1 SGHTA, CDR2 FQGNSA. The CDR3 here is CASSDRAGYNEQFF. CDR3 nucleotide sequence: TGTGCCAGCAGCGACCGCGCAGGGTACAATGAGCAGTTCTTC.

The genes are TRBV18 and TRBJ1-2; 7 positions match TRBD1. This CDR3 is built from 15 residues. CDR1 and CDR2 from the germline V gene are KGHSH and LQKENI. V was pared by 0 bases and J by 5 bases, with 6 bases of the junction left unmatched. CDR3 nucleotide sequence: TGTGCCAGCTCACCACCGGGGACAGCCCTTTATGGCTACACCTTC. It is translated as CASSPPGTALYGYTF.

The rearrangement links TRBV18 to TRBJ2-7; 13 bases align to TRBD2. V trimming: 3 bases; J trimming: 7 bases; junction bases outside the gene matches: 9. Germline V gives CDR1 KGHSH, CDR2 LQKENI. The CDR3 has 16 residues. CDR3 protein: CASSPTTSGGLDEQYF. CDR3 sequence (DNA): TGTGCCAGCTCACCGACGACTAGCGGGGGGTTGGATGAGCAGTACTTC. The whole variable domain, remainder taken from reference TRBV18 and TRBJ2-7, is NAGVMQNPRHLVRRRGQEARLRCSPMKGHSHVYWYRQLPEEGLKFMVYLQKENIIDESGMPKERFSAEFPKEGPSILRIQQVVRGDSAAYFCASSPTTSGGLDEQYFGPGTRLTVT.

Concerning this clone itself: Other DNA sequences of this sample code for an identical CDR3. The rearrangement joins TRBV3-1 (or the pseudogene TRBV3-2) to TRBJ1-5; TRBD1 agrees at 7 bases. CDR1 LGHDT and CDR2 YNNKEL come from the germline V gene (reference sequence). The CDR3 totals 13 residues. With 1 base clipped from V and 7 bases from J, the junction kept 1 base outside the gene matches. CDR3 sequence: CASSQAGGQPQHF. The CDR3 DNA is TGTGCCAGCAGCCAAGCAGGGGGGCAGCCCCAGCATTTT.

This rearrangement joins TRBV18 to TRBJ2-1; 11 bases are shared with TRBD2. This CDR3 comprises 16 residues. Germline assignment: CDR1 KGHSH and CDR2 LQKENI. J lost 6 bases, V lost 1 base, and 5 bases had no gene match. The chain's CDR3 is CASSPLASGGSNEQFF. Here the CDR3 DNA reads TGTGCCAGCTCACCACTGGCTAGCGGGGGGTCCAATGAGCAGTTCTTC.